The rows below give T cell receptor beta chains drawn from one sample of a study of blood T cell repertoires in COVID-19. Assay: immunoSEQ multiplex PCR; the TCRdb copy retains only in-frame clones and omits some. Of hundreds of thousands of clones listed, around 86% were seen once; the top ten hold 5% to 6%. Sequenced sample: peripheral blood. The receptors stem from a woman older than 75 with COVID-19, enrolled during active disease. CDR3s include the opening cysteine and the closing phenylalanine or tryptophan. The order of the fields is J gene, V gene, D gene, clone size, CDR3 protein, CDR3 DNA. The D gene is left open where the match is weak. The size entry is marked missing in some rows and otherwise reads once, few, many or a size class.

>TRBJ2-7|TRBV7-2|TRBD1|NA
CASSLAGTATYEQYF
TGTGCCAGCAGTTTGGCCGGGACAGCCACCTACGAGCAGTACTTC
>TRBJ1-4|TRBV4-1|NA|NA
CASSQSRSWEKLFF
TGCGCCAGCAGCCAAAGCCGGAGTTGGGAAAAACTGTTTTTT
>TRBJ2-1|TRBV14|NA|once
CASSQVLSSYNEQFF
TGTGCCAGCAGCCAAGTATTGAGCTCCTACAATGAGCAGTTCTTC
>TRBJ1-4|TRBV4-2|NA|once
CASSQNYQATNEKLFF
TGTGCCAGCAGCCAGAACTATCAAGCAACTAATGAAAAACTGTTTTTT
>TRBJ1-1|TRBV19|NA|NA
CASSIFGQGRAEAFF
TGTGCCAGTAGTATATTTGGGCAGGGAAGGGCTGAAGCTTTCTTT
>TRBJ1-2|TRBV30|NA|NA
CAWSPTLYGYTF
TGTGCCTGGAGCCCTACCCTCTATGGCTACACCTTC
>TRBJ2-2|TRBV5-4|NA|NA
CASSLGGLGNTGELFF
TGTGCCAGCAGCTTGGGAGGACTGGGGAACACCGGGGAGCTGTTTTTT
>TRBJ1-1|TRBV6-2/TRBV6-3|NA|NA
CASSYRQDNTEAFF
TGTGCCAGCAGTTACAGACAGGACAACACTGAAGCTTTCTTT
>TRBJ2-5|TRBV6-2/TRBV6-3|NA|NA
CASSYDSRDQETQYF
TGTGCCAGCAGTTACGATTCCCGCGACCAAGAGACCCAGTACTTC
>TRBJ2-6|TRBV28|TRBD1|once
CAGGQGATGANVLTF
TGTGCCGGCGGACAGGGGGCAACTGGGGCCAACGTCCTGACTTTC
>TRBJ2-1|TRBV5-1|NA|NA
CASSLDGYPPGFIDNEQFF
TGCGCCAGCAGCCTCGATGGGTACCCCCCGGGTTTTATAGACAATGAGCAGTTCTTC
>TRBJ2-2|TRBV10-3|TRBD1|once
CAISSGQGARSGVNTGELFF
TGTGCCATCAGTTCCGGGCAGGGGGCGAGATCTGGTGTGAACACCGGGGAGCTGTTTTTT
>TRBJ2-7|TRBV18|NA|once
CASSPTSGYEQYF
TGTGCCAGCTCACCCACTTCCGGTTACGAGCAGTACTTC
>TRBJ1-2|TRBV19|TRBD1|NA
CASNPDRTGGYTF
TGTGCCAGTAATCCGGACAGGACTGGGGGCTACACCTTC
>TRBJ2-1|TRBV7-2|NA|NA
CASSPQRSYNEQFF
TGTGCCAGCAGCCCCCAGCGCTCCTACAATGAGCAGTTCTTC